The T cell receptor (beta chain) under discussion was sequenced for a study of shared clonotypes between healthy human individuals. TCRdb's table, derived via immunoSEQ multiplex PCR, lists solely in-frame clones and lacks some. The sample records 1.5 million to 2.5 million clones, approximately 95% being singletons. CD45RO-negative CD8 cells positively selected for CCR7 made up the naive population, which excluded terminally differentiated effector memory CD45RA+ cells. Per the germline V gene, CDR1 is SGHDN and CDR2 is FVKESK. V lost 4 bases to trimming and J lost 4 bases; unmatched junction nucleotides: 4. This CDR3 has 14 residues.

The chain employs TRBV14 and TRBJ2-7; 10 nucleotides line up with TRBD1. The sequenced material came from naive CD8+ T cells sorted from blood. This receptor was taken from a man aged 18 to 30 in good health. In DNA form, the CDR3 reads TGTGCCAGCAGCCCCCGGGACAGGGGTTACGAGCAGTACTTC. This sequence encodes CASSPRDRGYEQYF.